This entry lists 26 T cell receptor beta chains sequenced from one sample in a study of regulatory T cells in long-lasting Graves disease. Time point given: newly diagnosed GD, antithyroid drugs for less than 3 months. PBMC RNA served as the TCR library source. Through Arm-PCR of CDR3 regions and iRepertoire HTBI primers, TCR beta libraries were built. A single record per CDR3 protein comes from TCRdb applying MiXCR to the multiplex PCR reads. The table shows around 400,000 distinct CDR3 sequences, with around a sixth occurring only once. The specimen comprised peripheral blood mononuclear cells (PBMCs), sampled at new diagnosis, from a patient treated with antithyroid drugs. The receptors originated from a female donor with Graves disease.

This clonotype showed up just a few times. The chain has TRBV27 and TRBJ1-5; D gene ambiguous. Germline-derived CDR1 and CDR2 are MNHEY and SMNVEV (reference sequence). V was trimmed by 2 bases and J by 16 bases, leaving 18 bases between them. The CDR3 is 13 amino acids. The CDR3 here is CASSLGSPPGLHF. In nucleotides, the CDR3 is TGTGCCAGCAGTTTAGGGTCTCCCCCGGGATTACATTTT.

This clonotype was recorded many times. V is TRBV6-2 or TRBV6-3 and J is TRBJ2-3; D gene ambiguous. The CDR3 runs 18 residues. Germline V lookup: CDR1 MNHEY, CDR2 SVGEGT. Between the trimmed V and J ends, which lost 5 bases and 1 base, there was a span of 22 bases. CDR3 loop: CASSEADIPGEGTDTQYF. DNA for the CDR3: TGTGCCAGCAGTGAAGCCGACATACCTGGGGAAGGCACAGATACGCAGTATTTT.

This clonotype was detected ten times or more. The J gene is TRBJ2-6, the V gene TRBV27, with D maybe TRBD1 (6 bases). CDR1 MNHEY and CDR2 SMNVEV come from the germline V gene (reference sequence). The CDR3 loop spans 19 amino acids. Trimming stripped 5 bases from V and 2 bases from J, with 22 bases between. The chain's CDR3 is CASSPHTTGSMPGANVLTF. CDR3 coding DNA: TGTGCCAGCAGTCCGCACACGACAGGCTCGATGCCTGGGGCCAACGTCCTGACTTTC.

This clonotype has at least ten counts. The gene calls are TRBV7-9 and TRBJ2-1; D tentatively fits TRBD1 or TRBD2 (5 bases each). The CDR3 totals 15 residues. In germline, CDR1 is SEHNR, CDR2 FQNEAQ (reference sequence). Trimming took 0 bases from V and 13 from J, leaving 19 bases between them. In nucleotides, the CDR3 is TGTGCCAGCAGCTTAGCGAGGGGACGACTTGTTGGCCAGTTCTTC. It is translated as CASSLARGRLVGQFF.

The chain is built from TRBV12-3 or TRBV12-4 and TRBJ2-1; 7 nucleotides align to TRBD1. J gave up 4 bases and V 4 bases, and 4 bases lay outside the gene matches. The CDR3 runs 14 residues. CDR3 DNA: TGTGCCAGCAGTTCCGGGACAGAATACAATGAGCAGTTCTTC. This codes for CASSSGTEYNEQFF.

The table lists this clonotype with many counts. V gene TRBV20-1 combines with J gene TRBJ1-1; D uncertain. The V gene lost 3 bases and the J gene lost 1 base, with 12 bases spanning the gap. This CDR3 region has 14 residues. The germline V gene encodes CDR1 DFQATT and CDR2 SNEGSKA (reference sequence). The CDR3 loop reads CSARAPDTNTEAFF. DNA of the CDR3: TGCAGTGCTAGGGCCCCAGACACGAACACTGAAGCTTTCTTT.

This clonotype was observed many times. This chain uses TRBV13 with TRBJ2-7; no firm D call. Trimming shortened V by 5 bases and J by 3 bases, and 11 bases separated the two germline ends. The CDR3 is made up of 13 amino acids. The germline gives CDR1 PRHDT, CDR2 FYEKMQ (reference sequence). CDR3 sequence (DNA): TGTGCCAGCAGCCCGACATCAAACTACGAGCAGTACTTC. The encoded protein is CASSPTSNYEQYF.

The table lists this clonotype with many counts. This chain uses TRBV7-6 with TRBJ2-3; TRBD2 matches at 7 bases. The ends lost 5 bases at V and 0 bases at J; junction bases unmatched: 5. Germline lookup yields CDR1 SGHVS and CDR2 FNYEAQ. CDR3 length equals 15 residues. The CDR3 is CASSKAGLSTDTQYF. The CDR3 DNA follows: TGTGCCAGCAGCAAAGCGGGACTAAGCACAGATACGCAGTATTTT.

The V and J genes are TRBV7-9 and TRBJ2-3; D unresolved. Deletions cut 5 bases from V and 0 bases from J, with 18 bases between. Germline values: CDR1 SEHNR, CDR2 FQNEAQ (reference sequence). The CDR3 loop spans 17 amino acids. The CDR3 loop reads CASSPPWSEPSTDTQYF. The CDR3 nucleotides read TGTGCCAGCAGCCCCCCTTGGTCAGAACCTAGCACAGATACGCAGTATTTT.

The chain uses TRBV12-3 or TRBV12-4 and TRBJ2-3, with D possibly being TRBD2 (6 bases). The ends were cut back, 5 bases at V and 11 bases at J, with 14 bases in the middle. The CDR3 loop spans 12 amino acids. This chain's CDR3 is CASSPRSGRQYF. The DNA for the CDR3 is TGTGCCAGCAGTCCACGGTCCGGGAGGCAGTATTTT.

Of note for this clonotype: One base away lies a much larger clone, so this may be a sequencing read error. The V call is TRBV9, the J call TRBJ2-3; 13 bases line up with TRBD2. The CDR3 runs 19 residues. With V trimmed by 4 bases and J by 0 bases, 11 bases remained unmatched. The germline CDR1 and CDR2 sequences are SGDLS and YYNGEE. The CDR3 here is CASSPPPRTSGGSTDTQYF. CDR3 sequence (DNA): TGTGCCAGCAGCCCACCACCAAGGACTAGCGGGGGAAGCACAGATACGCAGTATTTT.

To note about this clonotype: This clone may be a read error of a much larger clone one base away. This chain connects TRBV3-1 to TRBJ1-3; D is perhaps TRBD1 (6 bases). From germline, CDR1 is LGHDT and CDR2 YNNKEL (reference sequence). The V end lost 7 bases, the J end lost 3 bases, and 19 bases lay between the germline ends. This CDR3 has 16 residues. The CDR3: CASTASREGDGNTIYF. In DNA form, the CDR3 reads TGTGCCAGCACCGCTTCGCGAGAGGGGGATGGAAACACCATATATTTT.

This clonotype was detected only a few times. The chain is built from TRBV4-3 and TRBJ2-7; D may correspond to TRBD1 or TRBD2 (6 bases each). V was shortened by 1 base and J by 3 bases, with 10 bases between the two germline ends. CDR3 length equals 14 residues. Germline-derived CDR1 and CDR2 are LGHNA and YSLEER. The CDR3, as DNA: TGCGCCAGCAGCCAAGTGGGGGGCGGCTACGAGCAGTACTTC. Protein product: CASSQVGGGYEQYF.

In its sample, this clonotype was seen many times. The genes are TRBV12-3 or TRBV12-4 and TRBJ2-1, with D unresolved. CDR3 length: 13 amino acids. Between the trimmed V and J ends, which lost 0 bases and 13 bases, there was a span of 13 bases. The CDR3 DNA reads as TGTGCCAGCAGTTTAGCGCTGGGCACCACTCAGTTCTTC. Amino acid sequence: CASSLALGTTQFF.

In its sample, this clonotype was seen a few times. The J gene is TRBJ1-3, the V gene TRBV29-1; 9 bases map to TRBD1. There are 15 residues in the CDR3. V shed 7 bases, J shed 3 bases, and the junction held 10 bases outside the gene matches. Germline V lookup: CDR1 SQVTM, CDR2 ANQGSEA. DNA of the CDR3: TGCAGCGCTTATCCCGGGACAGGGAGTGGAAACACCATATATTTT. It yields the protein CSAYPGTGSGNTIYF.

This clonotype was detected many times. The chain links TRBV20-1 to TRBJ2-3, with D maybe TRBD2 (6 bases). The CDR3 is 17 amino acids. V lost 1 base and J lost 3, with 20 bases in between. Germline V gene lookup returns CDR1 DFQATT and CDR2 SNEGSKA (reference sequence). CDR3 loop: CSARGSSSIAVTDTQYF. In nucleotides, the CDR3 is TGCAGTGCTAGAGGATCGTCGTCGATAGCGGTAACAGATACGCAGTATTTT.

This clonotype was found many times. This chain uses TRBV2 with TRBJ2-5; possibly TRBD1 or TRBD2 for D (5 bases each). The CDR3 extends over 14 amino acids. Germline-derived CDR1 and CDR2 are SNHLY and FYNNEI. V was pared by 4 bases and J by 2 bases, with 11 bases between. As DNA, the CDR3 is TGTGCCAGCAGTGCCCGGGGACCACAAGAGACCCAGTACTTC. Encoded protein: CASSARGPQETQYF.

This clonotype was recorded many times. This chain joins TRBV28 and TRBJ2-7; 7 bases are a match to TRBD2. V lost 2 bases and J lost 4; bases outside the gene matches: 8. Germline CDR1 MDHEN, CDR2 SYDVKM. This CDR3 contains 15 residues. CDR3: CASSLRRESSYEQYF. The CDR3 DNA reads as TGTGCCAGCAGTTTACGGCGGGAGTCTTCATACGAGCAGTACTTC.

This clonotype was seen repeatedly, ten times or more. CDR3 sequence reads: CASSLVGGSYGQYF. DNA of the CDR3: TGTGCCAGCAGCTTAGTAGGCGGGAGTTATGGGCAGTACTTC. The chain has TRBV7-2 and TRBJ2-7; 7 bases match TRBD2. With 1 base clipped from V and 9 bases from J, the junction kept 9 bases outside the gene matches. This CDR3 is built from 14 residues. The germline V gene has CDR1 SGHTA and CDR2 FQGNSA.

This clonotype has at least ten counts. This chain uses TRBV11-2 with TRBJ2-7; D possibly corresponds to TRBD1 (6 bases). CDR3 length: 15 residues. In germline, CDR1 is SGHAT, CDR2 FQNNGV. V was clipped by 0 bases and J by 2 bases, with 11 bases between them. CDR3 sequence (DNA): TGTGCCAGCAGCTTAGATCAGAGGACAGCCTACGAGCAGTACTTC. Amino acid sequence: CASSLDQRTAYEQYF.

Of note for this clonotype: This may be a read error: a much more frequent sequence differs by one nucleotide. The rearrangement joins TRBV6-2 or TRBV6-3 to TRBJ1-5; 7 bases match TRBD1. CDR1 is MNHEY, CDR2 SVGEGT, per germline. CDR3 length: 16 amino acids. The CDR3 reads CASTLPDRVSNQPRHF. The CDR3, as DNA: TGTGCCAGCACCCTTCCCGACAGGGTCAGCAATCAGCCCCGGCATTTT.

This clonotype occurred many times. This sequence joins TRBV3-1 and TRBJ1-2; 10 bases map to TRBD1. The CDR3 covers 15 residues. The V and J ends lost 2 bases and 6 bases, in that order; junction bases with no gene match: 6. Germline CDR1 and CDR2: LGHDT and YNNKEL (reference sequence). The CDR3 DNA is TGTGCCAGCAGCCAAAGACAGGGGGCTTTGGATGGCTACACCTTC. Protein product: CASSQRQGALDGYTF. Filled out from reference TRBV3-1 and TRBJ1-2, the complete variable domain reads DTAVSQTPKYLVTQMGNDKSIKCEQNLGHDTMYWYKQDSKKFLKIMFSYNNKELIINETVPNRFSPKSPDKAHLNLHINSLELGDSAVYFCASSQRQGALDGYTFGSGTRLTVV.

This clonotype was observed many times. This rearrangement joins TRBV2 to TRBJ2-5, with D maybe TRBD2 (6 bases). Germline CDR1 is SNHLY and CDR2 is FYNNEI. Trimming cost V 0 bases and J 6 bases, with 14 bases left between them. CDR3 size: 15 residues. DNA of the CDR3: TGTGCCAGCAGTGAAGCGGAGGGATTTTCGAAGACCCAGTACTTC. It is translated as CASSEAEGFSKTQYF.

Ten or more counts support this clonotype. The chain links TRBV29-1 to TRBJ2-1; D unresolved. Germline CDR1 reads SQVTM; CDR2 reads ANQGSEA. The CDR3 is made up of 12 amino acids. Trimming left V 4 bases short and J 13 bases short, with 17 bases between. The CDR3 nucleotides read TGCAGCGTTGTTTCTGGCACCCTCAATCAGTTCTTC. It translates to CSVVSGTLNQFF.

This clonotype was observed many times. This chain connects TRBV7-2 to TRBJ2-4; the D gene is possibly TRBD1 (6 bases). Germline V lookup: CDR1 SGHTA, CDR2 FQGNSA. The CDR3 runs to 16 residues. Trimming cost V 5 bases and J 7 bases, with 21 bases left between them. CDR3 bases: TGTGCCAGCAGCCCTAATACAGGGTACGAGGCCAACATTCAGTACTTC. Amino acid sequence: CASSPNTGYEANIQYF.

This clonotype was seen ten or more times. CDR3 region: CASSYSQDGYSTDTQYF. The CDR3 nucleotides read TGTGCCAGCAGTTACTCCCAGGACGGATATAGCACAGATACGCAGTATTTT. The chain uses TRBV6-5 and TRBJ2-3, with unresolved D. Per germline, CDR1 MNHEY and CDR2 SVGAGI. There are 17 residues in the CDR3. V lost 0 bases and J 0 bases, leaving 13 bases between the germline ends.